This T cell receptor (beta chain) was captured in a study of shared clonotypes between healthy human individuals (dated by TCRdb to about 2020). For the wider study: The cohort included a few men and a couple of women between 18 and 49 years of age. For each donor, CD4 naive and CD4 memory were each run on three plates, CD8 naive on two plates, and CD8 memory on one plate. To estimate repertoire size and how much clonotypes are shared between individuals, the study performed deep sequencing of blood TCR repertoires from roughly five healthy adults. Different laboratories and diverse techniques were used to prepare libraries and sequence TCR repertoires, to increase sequencing depth and limit assay-specific biases. Per donor, leukapheresis produced somewhere between about 0.9 and 9.5 billion PBMCs. Overall results and qualifications from the work: Rarefaction of sorted-subset datasets indicated incomplete sequencing despite the large sequencing depth. Because the study included a small number of donors, the genetic and exposure-history diversity represented was limited. Larger estimated clonotype richness was generally found for naive subsets than for memory subsets. Sampling was restricted to blood, and TCR repertoires in tissue are likely to differ from TCR repertoires in blood. When several donors were compared, the shared fraction of clonotypes was 5% to 6.5% for naive CD4, approximately 3.5% for naive CD8, 2% to 2.5% for memory CD4, and 0.4% for memory CD8. Based on pairwise subsampling, the degree of clonotype sharing among donors was expected to be affected by sequencing depth. Compared with non-shared clonotypes, clonotypes shared by all four sorted-subset donors had higher generation probabilities.

The count of this clone is one. Its antigen remains undetermined. Base qualities are not recorded, but no much larger clone differs from it by a single base. Donors were healthy HIV-negative adults with no recently reported acute infections or vaccinations. Every donor was a Caucasian adult living in Nashville, Tennessee, USA. CD4+ T cells were enriched by magnetic negative selection, after which naive cells were positively selected on CD45RA and the negative fraction was taken as the memory subset. After blood collection by leukapheresis, PBMCs were isolated using Ficoll-Histopaque density gradient centrifugation and then cryopreserved in the vapor phase of liquid nitrogen. Analytical flow cytometry was used to check the purity and quantity of each magnetically sorted T cell population. From each sorted fraction, genomic DNA was isolated and quantified by UV absorbance on a Nanodrop 2000c. Using the deep immunoSEQ assay, TCR CDR3 regions were amplified from genomic DNA by multiplex PCR. For each cell subset, the extracted genomic DNA was distributed evenly across all wells of several immunoSEQ 96-well plates, and each plate served as one replicate. For sorted subsets, each replicate PCR was loaded with approximately 200 ng genomic DNA, equivalent to approximately 33,000 T cell genomes. Purified libraries were quantified with a Qubit 3.0 fluorometer, sized on a Bioanalyzer 2100, and re-quantified with the KAPA Library Quantification kit. Every immunoSEQ 96-well plate was sequenced on a dedicated single-read 150-cycle Illumina NextSeq 550 flow cell. The paper's data handling went like this. Because the immunoSEQ output held only junctional sequences and lacked quality scores, the filtering could not match the filtering applied to full-length reads. To assign V/J genes and CDR3, sequences were annotated against IMGT germline references using PyIR, a Python wrapper for IgBLAST v1.9. Reads were removed for weak V/J assignments (E-value above 1e-6), missing CDR3, stop codons, out-of-frame junctions, or ambiguous translated residues. V3J clonotypes were defined as sequences sharing an identical inferred V gene, J gene, and CDR3 amino acid sequence. The percentage overlap between two repertoires was calculated by dividing the number of shared unique clonotypes by the size of the smaller repertoire. RTK rarefaction, the Chao1 estimator, and Recon v2.1 estimates of unobserved clonotypes were used to assess repertoire richness. Generation probabilities were computed with OLGA for all TCRbeta clonotypes obtained by the gDNA method from a few donors. Imported from immuneACCESS, the table was reduced by TCRdb to in-frame sequences with V and J called. These copies leave out some clones; in studies compared against another copy, an unresolved V gene accounts for under half, and the cause of the remainder is not known. The V and J calls and the clone size are those of that table, but D and trimming were determined from the DNA. The sample table holds 190,000 or so clones, of which 60% to 75% were seen once. The top ten hold about 10% of the sample.

Measured from the cysteine to the phenylalanine, the CDR3 is 14 residues long. The entry retains the CDR3 DNA only, 42 bases that are in frame from base 1. V loses 1 base of germline sequence and J loses 0 bases, and the interval between the two ends is 7 bases. Via the germline V gene, CDR1 is MDHEN and CDR2 SYDVKM. The material sequenced was memory CD4+ T cells sorted from blood. What the cell subset or site label conveys for this sample: CD45RA-negative fraction. The sequence derives from a man aged 25-45 years in good health. The rearrangement combines TRBV28 with TRBJ2-7, with the D gene too uncertain to name. The sequenced DNA is TGTGCCAGCAGTTTATCCGTAGGCTCCTACGAGCAGTACTTC. It is translated as CASSLSVGSYEQYF.